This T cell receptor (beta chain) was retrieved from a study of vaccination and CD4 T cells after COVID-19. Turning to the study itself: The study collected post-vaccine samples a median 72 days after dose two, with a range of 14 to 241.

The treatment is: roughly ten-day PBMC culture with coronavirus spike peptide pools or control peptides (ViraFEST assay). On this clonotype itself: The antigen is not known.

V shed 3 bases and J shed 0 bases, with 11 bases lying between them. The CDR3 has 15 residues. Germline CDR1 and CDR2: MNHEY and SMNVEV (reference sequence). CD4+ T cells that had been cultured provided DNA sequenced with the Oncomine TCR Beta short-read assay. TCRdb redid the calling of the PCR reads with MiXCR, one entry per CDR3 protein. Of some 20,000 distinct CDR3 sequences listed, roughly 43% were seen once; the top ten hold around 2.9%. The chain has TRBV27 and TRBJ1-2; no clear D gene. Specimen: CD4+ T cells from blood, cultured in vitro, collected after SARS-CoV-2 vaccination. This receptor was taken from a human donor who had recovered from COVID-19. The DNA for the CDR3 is TGTGCCAGCAGTTTGAGACATCCTTCTAACTATGGCTACACCTTC. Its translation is CASSLRHPSNYGYTF.